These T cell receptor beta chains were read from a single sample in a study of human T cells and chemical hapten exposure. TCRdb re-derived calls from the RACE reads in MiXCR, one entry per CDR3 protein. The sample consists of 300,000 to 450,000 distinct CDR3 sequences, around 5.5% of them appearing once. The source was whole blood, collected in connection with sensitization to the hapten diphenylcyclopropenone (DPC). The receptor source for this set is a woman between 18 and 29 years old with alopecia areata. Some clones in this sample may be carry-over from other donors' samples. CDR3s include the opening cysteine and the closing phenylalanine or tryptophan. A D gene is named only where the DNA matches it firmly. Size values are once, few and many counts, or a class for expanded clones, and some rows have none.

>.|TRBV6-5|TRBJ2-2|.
CASSRQDTNTGELFF
TGTGCCAGCAGTCGACAGGACACAAACACCGGGGAGCTGTTTTTT
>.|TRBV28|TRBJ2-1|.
CASTDGSYNEQFF
TGTGCCAGCACTGACGGCTCCTACAATGAGCAGTTCTTC
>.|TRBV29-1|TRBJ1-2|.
CSVSRVFYGYTF
TGCAGCGTCTCCCGTGTTTTCTATGGCTACACCTTC
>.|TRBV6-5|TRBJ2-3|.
CASSLTPMMDTQYF
TGTGCCAGCAGCCTGACACCGATGATGGATACGCAGTATTTT
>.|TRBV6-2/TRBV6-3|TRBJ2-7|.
CASRCGNEQYF
TGTGCCAGCAGATGCGGGAACGAGCAGTACTTC
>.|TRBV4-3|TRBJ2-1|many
CASSQDGSGSSYNEQFF
TGCGCCAGCAGCCAAGACGGCTCGGGGAGCTCCTACAATGAGCAGTTCTTC
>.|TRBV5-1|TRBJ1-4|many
CASSLGSGGMDEKLFF
TGCGCCAGCAGCTTGGGATCGGGGGGCATGGATGAAAAACTGTTTTTT
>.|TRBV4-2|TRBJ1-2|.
CASSQDQGYGYTF
TGTGCCAGCAGCCAAGATCAGGGTTATGGCTACACCTTC
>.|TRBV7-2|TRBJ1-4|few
CASSSTGSEKLFF
TGTGCCAGCAGCTCTACAGGGAGTGAAAAACTGTTTTTT
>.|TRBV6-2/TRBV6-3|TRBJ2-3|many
CASSYPGVQTSPGVEDTQYF
TGTGCCAGCAGTTACCCGGGGGTTCAGACTAGTCCGGGGGTTGAAGATACGCAGTATTTT
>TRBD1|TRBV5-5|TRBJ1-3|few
CASSPFPGGSGNTIYF
TGTGCCAGCAGCCCCTTCCCAGGGGGGTCTGGAAACACCATATATTTT
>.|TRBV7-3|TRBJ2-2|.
CASSLTPGPGTGELFF
TGTGCCAGCAGCTTAACCCCCGGTCCCGGCACCGGGGAGCTGTTTTTT
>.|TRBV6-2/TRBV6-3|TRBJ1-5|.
CASSYLDRGSNQPQHF
TGTGCCAGCAGTTACTTGGACAGAGGGAGCAATCAGCCCCAGCATTTT
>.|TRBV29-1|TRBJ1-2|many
CSVDGSDGYTF
TGCAGCGTTGACGGAAGCGATGGCTACACCTTC